The 21 T cell receptor beta chains given below trace back to one sample, sequenced in a study of T cell clonality in common variable immunodeficiency. Data came from immunoSEQ multiplex PCR; TCRdb stores just in-frame clones and leaves some out. The sample yields about 81,000 clones, without any singletons. The sequencing sample was made of peripheral blood mononuclear cells. The receptors come from a person aged 18 to 75 in good health.

To note about this clone: Compared with germline, one end of the junction differs, possibly owing to a read error. Read sequence stops 3 residues before the CDR3 end, and the germline J gene provides the missing end. The rearrangement joins TRBV7-3 to TRBJ2-1; D remains ambiguous. The germline CDR1 and CDR2 sequences are SGHTA and FQGTGA. This CDR3 has 14 amino acids. CDR3 in amino acids: CPSSWISHYNEQFF. The CDR3 DNA, read in part, is TGTCCCAGCAGCTGGATTAGCCACTACAATGAG.

This clone was counted ten times or more. The missing CDR3 end, 3 residues past where the read stops, is filled in from the germline J gene. The genes are TRBV5-1 and TRBJ2-5; TRBD1 might be the D (5 bases). V was pared by 4 bases and J by 2 bases, with 15 bases between. Germline V CDR1 and CDR2: SGHRS, YFSETQ. The CDR3 runs 15 residues. CDR3: CASSLQGIRQETQYF. Partial CDR3 DNA: TGCGCCAGCAGCCTCCAGGGTATTCGACAAGAGACC.

This clone was seen ten or more times. The DNA read from the CDR3 is TGTGCCAGCAGCCCCCTGACTAGCGGTTACAATGAG. Its protein is CASSPLTSGYNE. The full CDR3 protein is CASSPLTSGYNEQFF. This chain joins TRBV14 and TRBJ2-1, with TRBD2 matching 9 bases. Read sequence stops 3 residues before the CDR3 end, and the germline J gene provides the missing end. The CDR3 has 15 amino acids. Germline V CDR1 and CDR2: SGHDN, FVKESK. V gave up 4 bases and J gave up 4 bases; unmatched junction bases: 5. The entire variable domain, with the rest obtained from reference TRBV14 and TRBJ2-1, is as follows: EAGVTQFPSHSVIEKGQTVTLRCDPISGHDNLYWYRRVMGKEIKFLLHFVKESKQDESGMPNNRFLAERTGGTYSTLKVQPAELEDSGVYFCASSPLTSGYNEQFFGPGTRLTVL.

In its sample, this clone was seen many times. The read stops 3 residues short of the end of the CDR3; the missing end is completed from the germline J gene. V and J are TRBV23-1 and TRBJ2-7; 12 nucleotides match TRBD2. TRBV23-1 is assigned to the ORF class and has an uncertain function. J gave up 2 bases and V 3 bases, and 5 bases lay outside the gene matches. This CDR3 contains 16 residues. CDR3 amino acids: CASSQRLAGGAYEQYF. The part of the CDR3 DNA that was read is TGCGCCAGCAGTCAGCGCCTAGCGGGAGGGGCCTACGAG.

This clone showed up many times. The read halts 3 residues ahead of the CDR3 end, with the missing end drawn from the germline J gene. The chain recombines TRBV6-2 or TRBV6-3 with TRBJ2-2, with 9 bases lining up with TRBD2. Germline values: CDR1 MNHEY, CDR2 SVGEGT. CDR3 length: 16 residues. The V segment lost 5 bases and the J segment 0 bases; nucleotides outside the gene matches: 4. The CDR3 DNA, read in part, is TGTGCCAGCAGTAGACTAGCGGCGTCGAACACCGGGGAG. It yields the protein CASSRLAASNTGE. The whole CDR3 sequence reads CASSRLAASNTGELFF.

Ten or more counts support this clone. The CDR3 end falls 3 residues outside the read, so it is completed with the germline J gene. V gene TRBV10-1 combines with J gene TRBJ1-6; possible D gene TRBD1, 5 bases. V gave up 6 bases and J gave up 9 bases, with 12 bases separating them. The CDR3 is 13 residues long. CDR1 WNHNN and CDR2 SYGVQD come from the germline V gene (reference sequence). Here the CDR3 reads CASRGDGGSPLHF. The sequenced CDR3 bases are TGCGCCAGCAGAGGGGACGGGGGTTCACCC.

This clone was seen a few times. The read comes to an end 3 residues before the CDR3 does, leaving the germline J gene to fill in the end. Other DNA sequences in the same sample also yield this CDR3. The chain is built from TRBV19 and TRBJ1-1; D may be TRBD1 (6 bases). V lost 9 bases and J lost 4, with 15 bases in between. Per the germline V gene, CDR1 is LNHDA and CDR2 is SQIVND (reference sequence). The CDR3 length is 13 residues. CDR3 sequence: CASSLDRSTEAFF. Partial CDR3 DNA: TGTGCCAGCTCCTTGGACAGAAGCACTGAA.

This clone was found many times. Read data end 3 residues before the CDR3 end; the end is taken from the germline J gene. The chain carries TRBV20-1 and TRBJ2-7, with 9 bases that match TRBD2. The length of the CDR3 is 13 residues. Germline CDR1 and CDR2: DFQATT and SNEGSKA (reference sequence). J gave up 5 bases and V 7 bases, and 9 bases lay outside the gene matches. Here the CDR3 reads CSVFSGRSNEQYF. The sequenced CDR3 bases are TGCAGTGTTTTTAGCGGGAGAAGTAACGAG.

This clone was counted at least ten times. The missing CDR3 end, 3 residues past where the read stops, is filled in from the germline J gene. V and J are TRBV27 and TRBJ2-7; D remains ambiguous. Germline V CDR1 and CDR2: MNHEY, SMNVEV (reference sequence). Trimming took off 4 bases at V and 0 bases at J, with 10 bases between the two ends. The CDR3 spans 14 residues. CDR3 bases read: TGTGCCAGCAGTTCCGCCGGTCCCTCCTACGAG. Translation: CASSSAGPSYE. The CDR3 reads in full as CASSSAGPSYEQYF.

Turning to this clone: The read halts 3 residues ahead of the CDR3 end, with the missing end drawn from the germline J gene. The chain combines TRBV20-1 with TRBJ2-1; D gene uncertain. There are 13 residues in the CDR3. The germline V and J ends were trimmed by 4 bases and 6 bases, with 13 bases remaining between them. Per the germline V gene, CDR1 is DFQATT and CDR2 is SNEGSKA (reference sequence). The CDR3 DNA, read in part, is TGCAGTGCTAACCTGAAGGTCTCCAATGAG. Translated: CSANLKVSNE. The whole CDR3 protein reads CSANLKVSNEQFF.

This clone showed up many times. The sequenced fragment ends 3 residues before the CDR3 boundary, so the rest is inferred from the germline J gene. This chain joins TRBV11-3 and TRBJ2-3, with 8 bases lining up with TRBD2. The CDR3 runs 15 residues. Looked up from germline, CDR1 is SGHNT and CDR2 is YENEEA. CDR3: CASRLARLATDTQYF. Partial CDR3 DNA: TGTGCAAGTCGCTTAGCCAGACTAGCGACAGATACG.

This clone was seen at least ten times. Read coverage stops 3 residues before the CDR3 terminus; the germline J gene supplies the remainder. The genes are TRBV14 and TRBJ2-7; TRBD1 is a possible D gene (6 bases). The ends were cut back, 4 bases at V and 1 base at J, with 14 bases in the middle. CDR3 length equals 15 residues. Germline CDR1 is SGHDN and CDR2 is FVKESK. CDR3 sequence: CASSPTRDISYEQYF. Partial CDR3 DNA: TGTGCCAGCAGCCCAACCCGGGACATATCCTACGAG.

There are many counts of this clone. The CDR3 is cut off 3 residues early in the read; its end comes from the germline J gene. This chain joins TRBV29-1 and TRBJ2-5; D is perhaps TRBD1 (5 bases). The CDR3 runs to 13 residues. V lost 6 bases and J lost 1, with 12 bases in between. Germline CDR1 is SQVTM and CDR2 is ANQGSEA. The covered CDR3 bases are TGCAGCGTCGCCCAGGGCGGCCAAGAGACC. It specifies CSVAQGGQET. The entire CDR3 protein reads CSVAQGGQETQYF.

This clone was counted ten times or more. Read coverage stops 3 residues before the CDR3 terminus; the germline J gene supplies the remainder. The gene calls are TRBV24-1 and TRBJ2-7; 9 nucleotides match TRBD2. V lost 4 bases and J lost 2; bases outside the gene matches: 8. The CDR3 consists of 16 residues. Germline CDR1 is KGHDR and CDR2 is SFDVKD. The sequenced part of the CDR3 DNA is TGTGCCACCAGTGACCGACTAGCGGAAGAAGCCTACGAG. This translates into CATSDRLAEEAYE. The CDR3 reads in full as CATSDRLAEEAYEQYF.

In its sample, this clone was seen many times. The CDR3 end is not reached by the read, which stops 3 residues before it; the germline J gene fills it in. The V gene is TRBV5-1, the J gene TRBJ2-7; TRBD2 agrees at 13 bases. Per the germline V gene, CDR1 is SGHRS and CDR2 is YFSETQ. The CDR3 covers 16 residues. V trimming: 4 bases; J trimming: 3 bases; junction bases outside the gene matches: 7. The sequenced part of the CDR3 DNA is TGCGCCAGCAGCCCTACTAGCGGGAGGGAAAGCTACGAG. It codes for CASSPTSGRESYE. The entire CDR3 reads CASSPTSGRESYEQYF.

This clone was seen repeatedly, ten times or more. The CDR3 extends 3 residues past the end of the read, so its final part is completed from the germline J gene. The V call is TRBV19, the J call TRBJ2-3; TRBD2 matches 9 bases. The CDR3 has 17 amino acids. V shed 5 bases and J 2 bases; nucleotides not matched to a gene: 11. Germline loops: CDR1 LNHDA, CDR2 SQIVND (reference sequence). This CDR3 is CASSPPVAGDATDTQYF. CDR3 DNA (partial): TGTGCCAGTAGTCCACCAGTAGCGGGAGACGCCACAGATACG.

This clone was recorded a few times. Read sequence stops 3 residues before the CDR3 end, and the germline J gene provides the missing end. This chain joins TRBV7-8 and TRBJ1-5; 7 bases fit TRBD1. The CDR3 extends over 17 amino acids. V lost 4 bases to trimming and J lost 0 bases; unmatched junction nucleotides: 9. Germline CDR1 is SGHVS and CDR2 is FQNEAQ. The part of the CDR3 DNA that was read is TGTGCCAGCAGCTCCCCAGGGACAGAAGTTAGCAATCAGCCC. It is translated as CASSSPGTEVSNQP. The complete CDR3 reads CASSSPGTEVSNQPQHF.

This clone has at least ten counts. The CDR3 extends 3 residues past the end of the read, so its final part is completed from the germline J gene. This chain connects TRBV20-1 to TRBJ2-2, with TRBD2 matching 8 bases. With V trimmed by 0 bases and J by 1 base, 4 bases remained unmatched. Germline V gives CDR1 DFQATT, CDR2 SNEGSKA (reference sequence). The CDR3 is 16 residues long. The covered CDR3 bases are TGCAGTGCTAGAGACGCGACTAGCGTGAACACCGGGGAG. It yields the protein CSARDATSVNTGE. From start to end, the CDR3 is CSARDATSVNTGELFF.

This clone was seen many times. The observed sequence ends 3 residues before the CDR3 terminus, with the missing tail filled in from the germline J gene. This chain uses TRBV5-4 with TRBJ2-5; perhaps TRBD2 as D (6 bases). This CDR3 comprises 15 residues. V gave up 0 bases and J gave up 4 bases, with 13 bases separating them. Germline CDR1 SGHNT, CDR2 YYREEE (reference sequence). The CDR3 bases that were read are TGTGCCAGCAGCTTGGGGCGGGGACGGGGAGAGACC. Translated, it gives CASSLGRGRGET. The entire CDR3 protein is CASSLGRGRGETQYF.

This clone showed up many times. The read stops 3 residues short of the end of the CDR3; the missing end is completed from the germline J gene. This chain links TRBV5-4 with TRBJ1-2, with TRBD1 matching 7 bases. CDR3 length equals 13 residues. CDR1 and CDR2 from the germline V gene are SGHNT and YYREEE (reference sequence). The V gene end was trimmed by 5 bases and the J gene end by 6 bases; junction bases not matched to a gene: 7. Partial CDR3 DNA: TGTGCCAGCAGTCAACGACAGGGCGATGGC. Its translation is CASSQRQGDG. The entire CDR3 protein reads CASSQRQGDGYTF.

This clone was recorded at least ten times. The read is 3 residues too short to cover the CDR3 end, so that end is filled in from the germline J gene. The V and J genes are TRBV19 and TRBJ2-5; 9 bases line up with TRBD2. The CDR3 runs to 14 residues. Trimming removed 6 bases from V and 5 bases from J; junction bases left unmatched: 7. The V gene's germline CDR1 is LNHDA and CDR2 SQIVND (reference sequence). The DNA read from the CDR3 is TGTGCCAGTAGAACACTAGCGGGCGGTGAGACC. Protein product: CASRTLAGGET. Given in full, the CDR3 is CASRTLAGGETQYF.